The sample holds many counts of the clone carrying this T cell receptor beta chain. As yet, its antigen is unknown. The source material, RNA transcripts, was used to amplify TCR beta CDR3 regions. HTBI primers were the set used in a first-round RT-PCR of the TCR CDR3. TCRdb processed the multiplex PCR reads anew with MiXCR; each CDR3 protein has one entry. The repertoire includes roughly 710,000 distinct CDR3 sequences, roughly 32% of them detected once, and less than 35% sits in the top ten. The entry originates in a study of T cells in Graves' hyperthyroidism and ophthalmopathy. Hyperthyroidism of Graves' type that showed no ophthalmopathy progression within 18 months was stable. Participants, patients aged 18 to 65, had newly diagnosed hyperthyroidism with a duration under 2 months. Broader study findings: Peripheral blood also featured most of the thyroid clonotypes expanded above 0.001.

Germline V lookup: CDR1 SEHNR, CDR2 FQNEAQ (reference sequence). The CDR3 consists of 16 residues. With 5 bases removed from V and 0 bases from J, the gap between germline ends came to 16 bases. What was sequenced was blood. The chain uses TRBV7-9 and TRBJ2-5; D remains unclear. The receptor comes from a woman between 35 and 50 years old with Graves' hyperthyroidism. The CDR3: CASSPPPRADQETQYF. The CDR3 DNA reads as TGTGCCAGCAGCCCCCCGCCGAGAGCCGACCAAGAGACCCAGTACTTC.